This TCR beta chain was identified during a study of shared T cell receptors in the human thymus. Profiled with immunoSEQ multiplex PCR; TCRdb holds only in-frame clones, not every one. The table includes 720,000 or so clones, 75% to 90% detected once. These same data were also listed under a study on human thymus T cells. That source notes: Repertoires sampled from thymus and blood appeared biased in V and J gene usage.

The sample consisted of thymocytes. The receptor was derived from a girl under three years old with a congenital heart defect.

CDR3 nucleotides: TGTGCCAGCAGCCCCTCCTCCGGGACAGACTTCTATGGCTACACCTTC. This encodes CASSPSSGTDFYGYTF. The gene calls are TRBV14 and TRBJ1-2; 7 nucleotides match TRBD1. The CDR3 length is 16 residues. Germline values: CDR1 SGHDN, CDR2 FVKESK. J was trimmed by 4 bases and V by 4 bases; bases with no gene match: 12.